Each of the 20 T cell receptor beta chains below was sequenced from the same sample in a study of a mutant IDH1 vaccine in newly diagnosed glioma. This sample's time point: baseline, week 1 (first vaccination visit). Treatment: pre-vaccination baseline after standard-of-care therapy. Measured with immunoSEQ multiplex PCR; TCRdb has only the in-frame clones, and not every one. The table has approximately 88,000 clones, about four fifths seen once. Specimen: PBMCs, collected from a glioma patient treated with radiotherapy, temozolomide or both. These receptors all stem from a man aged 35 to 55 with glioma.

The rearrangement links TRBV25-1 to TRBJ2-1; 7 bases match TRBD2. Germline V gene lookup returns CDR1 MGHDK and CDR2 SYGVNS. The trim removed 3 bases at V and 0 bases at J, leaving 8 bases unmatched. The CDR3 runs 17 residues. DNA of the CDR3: TGTGCCAGCAGTGACCTGATACGCGGGAGCTCCTACAATGAGCAGTTCTTC. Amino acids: CASSDLIRGSSYNEQFF.

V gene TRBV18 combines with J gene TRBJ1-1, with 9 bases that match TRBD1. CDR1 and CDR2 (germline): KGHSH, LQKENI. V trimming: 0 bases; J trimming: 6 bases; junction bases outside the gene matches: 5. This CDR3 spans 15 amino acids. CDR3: CASSPPGQGQAEAFF. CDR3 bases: TGTGCCAGCTCACCACCCGGACAGGGGCAGGCTGAAGCTTTCTTT.

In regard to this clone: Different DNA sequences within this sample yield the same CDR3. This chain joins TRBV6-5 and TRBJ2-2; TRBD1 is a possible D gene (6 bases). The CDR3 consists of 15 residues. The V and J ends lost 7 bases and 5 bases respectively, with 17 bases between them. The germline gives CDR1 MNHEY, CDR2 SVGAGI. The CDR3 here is CASTTTTGRTGELFF. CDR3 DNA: TGTGCCAGCACCACAACTACAGGGCGAACCGGGGAGCTGTTTTTT.

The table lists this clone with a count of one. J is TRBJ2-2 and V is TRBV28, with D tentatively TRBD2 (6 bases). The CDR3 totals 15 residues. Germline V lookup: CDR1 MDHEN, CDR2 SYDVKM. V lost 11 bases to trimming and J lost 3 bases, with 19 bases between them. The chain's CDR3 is CAGPRRDAYTGELFF. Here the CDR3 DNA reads TGTGCCGGACCTCGGCGGGACGCTTACACCGGGGAGCTGTTTTTT.

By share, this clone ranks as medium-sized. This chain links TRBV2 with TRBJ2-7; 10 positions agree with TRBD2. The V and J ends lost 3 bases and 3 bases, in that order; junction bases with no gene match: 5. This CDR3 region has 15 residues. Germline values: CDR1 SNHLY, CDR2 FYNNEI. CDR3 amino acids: CASSDFEREGYEQYF. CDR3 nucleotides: TGTGCCAGCAGTGATTTTGAGCGGGAGGGCTACGAGCAGTACTTC.

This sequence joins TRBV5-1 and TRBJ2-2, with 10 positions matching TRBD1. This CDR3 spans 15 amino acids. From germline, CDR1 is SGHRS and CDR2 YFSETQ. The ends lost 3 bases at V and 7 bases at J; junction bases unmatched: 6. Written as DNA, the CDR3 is TGCGCCAGCAGCTACCGGGACAGGGGAGTCGGGGAGCTGTTTTTT. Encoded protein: CASSYRDRGVGELFF.

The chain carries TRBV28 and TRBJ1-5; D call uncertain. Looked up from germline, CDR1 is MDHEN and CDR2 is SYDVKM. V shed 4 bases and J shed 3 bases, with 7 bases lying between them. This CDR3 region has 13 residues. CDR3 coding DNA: TGTGCCAGCAGTTACGGTCTCAATCAGCCCCAGCATTTT. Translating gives CASSYGLNQPQHF.

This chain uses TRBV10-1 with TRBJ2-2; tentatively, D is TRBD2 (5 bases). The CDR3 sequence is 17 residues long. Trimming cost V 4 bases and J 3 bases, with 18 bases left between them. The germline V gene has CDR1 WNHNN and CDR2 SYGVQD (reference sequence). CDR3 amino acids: CASSVFGPQADTGELFF. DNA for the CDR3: TGCGCCAGCAGTGTTTTCGGGCCTCAAGCGGACACCGGGGAGCTGTTTTTT.

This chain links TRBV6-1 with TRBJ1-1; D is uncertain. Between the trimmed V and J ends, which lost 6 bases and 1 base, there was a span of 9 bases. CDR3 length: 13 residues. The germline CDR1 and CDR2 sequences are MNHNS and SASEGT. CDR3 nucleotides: TGTGCCAGCAGAAAAGCGGGGAACACTGAAGCTTTCTTT. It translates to CASRKAGNTEAFF.

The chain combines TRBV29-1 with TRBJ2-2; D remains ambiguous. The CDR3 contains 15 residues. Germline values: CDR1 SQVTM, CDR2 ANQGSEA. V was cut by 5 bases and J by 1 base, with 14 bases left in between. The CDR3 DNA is TGCAGCGTTCGGAGCACGGCTGTGAACACCGGGGAGCTGTTTTTT. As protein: CSVRSTAVNTGELFF.

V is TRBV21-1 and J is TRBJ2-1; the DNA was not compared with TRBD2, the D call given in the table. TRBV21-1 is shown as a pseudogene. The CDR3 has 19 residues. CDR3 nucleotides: TGTGCCAGCAGCAACTGTTGGGACTACACAGTACCACGATTCAATGAGCAGTTCTTC. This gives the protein CASSNCWDYTVPRFNEQFF.

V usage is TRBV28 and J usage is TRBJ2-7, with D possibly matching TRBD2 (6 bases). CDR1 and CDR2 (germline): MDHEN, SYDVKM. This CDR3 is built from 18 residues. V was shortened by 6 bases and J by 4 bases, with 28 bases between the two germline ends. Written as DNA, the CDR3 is TGTGCCAGCAGCGGATTAACAGCAACTAGCCCTTTTAGGTACGAGCAGTACTTC. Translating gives CASSGLTATSPFRYEQYF.

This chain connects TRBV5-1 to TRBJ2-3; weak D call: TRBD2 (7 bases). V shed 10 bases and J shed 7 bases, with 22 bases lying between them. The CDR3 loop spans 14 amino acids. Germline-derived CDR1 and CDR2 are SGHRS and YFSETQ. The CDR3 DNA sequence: TGCGCCTCACAGCCCTGGGGGGGGCGACATACGCAGTATTTT. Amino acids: CASQPWGGRHTQYF.

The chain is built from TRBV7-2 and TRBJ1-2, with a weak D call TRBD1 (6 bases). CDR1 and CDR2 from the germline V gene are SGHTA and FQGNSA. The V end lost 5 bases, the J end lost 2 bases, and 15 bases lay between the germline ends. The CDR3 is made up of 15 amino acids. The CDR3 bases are TGTGCCAGCAGCCTCCAGGGACACGGCAACTATGGCTACACCTTC. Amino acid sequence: CASSLQGHGNYGYTF.

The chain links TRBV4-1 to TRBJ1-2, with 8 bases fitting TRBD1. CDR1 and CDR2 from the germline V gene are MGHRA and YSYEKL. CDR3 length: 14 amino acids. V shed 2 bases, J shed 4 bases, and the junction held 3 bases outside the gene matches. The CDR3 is CASSQRQGFYGYTF. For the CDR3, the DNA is TGCGCCAGCAGCCAAAGACAGGGGTTCTATGGCTACACCTTC.

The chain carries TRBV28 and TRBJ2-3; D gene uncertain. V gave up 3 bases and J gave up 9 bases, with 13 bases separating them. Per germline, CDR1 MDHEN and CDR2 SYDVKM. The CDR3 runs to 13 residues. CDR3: CASSFPPVGTQYF. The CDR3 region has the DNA TGTGCCAGCAGTTTTCCCCCCGTAGGCACGCAGTATTTT.

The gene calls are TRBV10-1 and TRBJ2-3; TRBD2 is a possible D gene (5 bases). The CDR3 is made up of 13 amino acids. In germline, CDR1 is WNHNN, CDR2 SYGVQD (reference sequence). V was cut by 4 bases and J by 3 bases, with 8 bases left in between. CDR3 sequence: CASSVTKTDTQYF. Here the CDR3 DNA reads TGCGCCAGCAGTGTGACTAAAACAGATACGCAGTATTTT.

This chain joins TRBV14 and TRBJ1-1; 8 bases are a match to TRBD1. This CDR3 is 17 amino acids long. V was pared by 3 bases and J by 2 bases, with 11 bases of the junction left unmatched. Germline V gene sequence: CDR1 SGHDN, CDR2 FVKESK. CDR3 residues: CASSHPTRTGLNTEAFF. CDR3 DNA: TGTGCCAGCAGCCACCCCACCCGGACAGGGCTAAACACTGAAGCTTTCTTT.

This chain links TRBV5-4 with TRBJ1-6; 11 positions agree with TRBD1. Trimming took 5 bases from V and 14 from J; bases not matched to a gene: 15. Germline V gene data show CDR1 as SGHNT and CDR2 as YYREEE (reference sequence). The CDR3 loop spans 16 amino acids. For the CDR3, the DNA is TGTGCCAGCAGTCCTGGACCGGGACAGGGGGATTTGGCCCTCCACTTT. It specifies CASSPGPGQGDLALHF. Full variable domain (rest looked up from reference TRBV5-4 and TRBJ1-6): ETGVTQSPTHLIKTRGQQVTLRCSSQSGHNTVSWYQQALGQGPQFIFQYYREEENGRGNFPPRFSGLQFPNYSSELNVNALELDDSALYLCASSPGPGQGDLALHFGNGTRLTVT.

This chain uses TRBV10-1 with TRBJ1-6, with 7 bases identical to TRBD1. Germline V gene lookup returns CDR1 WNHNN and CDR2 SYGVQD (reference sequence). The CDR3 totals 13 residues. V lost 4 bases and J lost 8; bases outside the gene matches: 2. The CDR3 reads CASSGQGYSPLHF. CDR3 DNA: TGCGCCAGCAGTGGACAGGGATATTCACCCCTCCACTTT.